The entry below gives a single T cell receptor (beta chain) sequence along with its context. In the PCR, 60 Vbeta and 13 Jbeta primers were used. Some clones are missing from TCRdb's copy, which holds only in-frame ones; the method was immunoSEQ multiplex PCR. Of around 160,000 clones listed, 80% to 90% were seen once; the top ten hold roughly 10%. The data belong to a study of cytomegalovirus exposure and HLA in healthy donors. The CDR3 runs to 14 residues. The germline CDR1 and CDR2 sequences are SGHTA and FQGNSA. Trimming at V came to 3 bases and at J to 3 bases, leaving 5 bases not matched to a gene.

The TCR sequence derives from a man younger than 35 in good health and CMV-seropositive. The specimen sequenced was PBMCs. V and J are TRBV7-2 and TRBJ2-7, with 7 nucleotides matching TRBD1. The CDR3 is CASSLGDSGYEQYF. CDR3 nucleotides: TGTGCCAGCAGCTTGGGGGACAGCGGCTACGAGCAGTACTTC. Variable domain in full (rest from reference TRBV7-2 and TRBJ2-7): GAGVSQSPSNKVTEKGKDVELRCDPISGHTALYWYRQSLGQGLEFLIYFQGNSAPDKSGLPSDRFSAERTGGSVSTLTIQRTQQEDSAVYLCASSLGDSGYEQYFGPGTRLTVT.